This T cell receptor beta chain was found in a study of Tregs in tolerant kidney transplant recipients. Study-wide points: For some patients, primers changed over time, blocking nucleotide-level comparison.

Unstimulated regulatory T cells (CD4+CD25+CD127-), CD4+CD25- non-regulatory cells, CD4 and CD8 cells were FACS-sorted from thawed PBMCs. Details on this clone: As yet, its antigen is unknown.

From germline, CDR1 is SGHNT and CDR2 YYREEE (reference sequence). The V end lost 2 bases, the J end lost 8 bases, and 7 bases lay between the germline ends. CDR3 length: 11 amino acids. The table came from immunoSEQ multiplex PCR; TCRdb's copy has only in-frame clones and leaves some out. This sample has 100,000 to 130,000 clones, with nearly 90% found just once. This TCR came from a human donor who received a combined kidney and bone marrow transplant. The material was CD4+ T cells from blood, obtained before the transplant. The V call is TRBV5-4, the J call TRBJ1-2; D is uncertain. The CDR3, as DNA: TGTGCCAGCAGCTTACTAGGGGGCTACACCTTC. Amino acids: CASSLLGGYTF.